Presented here are 10 T cell receptor beta chains from one specimen sequenced in a study of early T cells in non-severe SARS-CoV-2 infection. TCRdb re-derived calls from the 5' RACE reads in MiXCR, one entry per CDR3 protein. The table has around 58,000 distinct CDR3 sequences, roughly 7.6% seen once. The specimen was whole blood, collected at baseline. Receptors were obtained from an adult who was a healthcare worker with PCR-confirmed SARS-CoV-2 infection or an uninfected control (not recorded which).

This clonotype was counted many times. The V call is TRBV9, the J call TRBJ2-7, with 9 positions matching TRBD1. Germline V gives CDR1 SGDLS, CDR2 YYNGEE. The CDR3 has 14 residues. The trim removed 3 bases at V and 5 bases at J, leaving 6 bases unmatched. The CDR3 DNA reads as TGTGCCAGCAGCGCCCGGGACAGGGTCCACGAGCAGTACTTC. Amino acid sequence: CASSARDRVHEQYF.

The chain combines TRBV20-1 with TRBJ2-7, with a possible D match to TRBD2 (6 bases). Deletions cut 0 bases from V and 7 bases from J, with 19 bases between. The CDR3 loop spans 15 amino acids. Germline CDR1 and CDR2: DFQATT and SNEGSKA (reference sequence). The chain's CDR3 is CSARDDGGTSREQYF. CDR3 bases: TGCAGTGCTAGAGATGACGGCGGGACCTCGAGGGAGCAGTACTTC.

In this sample, this clonotype turned up many times. The chain carries TRBV5-1 and TRBJ2-3; the D gene is possibly TRBD1 (6 bases). CDR1 and CDR2 from the germline V gene are SGHRS and YFSETQ. The length of the CDR3 is 17 residues. The V end lost 1 base, the J end lost 3 bases, and 18 bases lay between the germline ends. The CDR3 reads CASSLSGGPRGTDTQYF. CDR3 sequence (DNA): TGCGCCAGCAGCTTGAGTGGCGGACCCAGGGGTACAGATACGCAGTATTTT.

The V call is TRBV19, the J call TRBJ2-3; D unclear. The CDR3 contains 16 residues. Germline loops: CDR1 LNHDA, CDR2 SQIVND (reference sequence). The V end lost 4 bases, the J end lost 7 bases, and 21 bases lay between the germline ends. The CDR3 protein is CASSTTTEVAPNTQYF. In DNA form, the CDR3 reads TGTGCCAGTAGTACCACCACAGAGGTAGCACCTAATACGCAGTATTTT.

This clonotype was picked up a small number of times. V is TRBV7-2 and J is TRBJ2-1; D may be TRBD2 (5 bases). V was clipped by 5 bases and J by 10 bases, with 18 bases between them. The germline V gene has CDR1 SGHTA and CDR2 FQGNSA. The CDR3 sequence is 14 residues long. The CDR3 bases are TGTGCCAGCAGCCACGACCCCGTATCGGGGGAGCAGTTCTTC. It specifies CASSHDPVSGEQFF. Drawing the rest from reference TRBV7-2 and TRBJ2-1, the complete variable domain is GAGVSQSPSNKVTEKGKDVELRCDPISGHTALYWYRQSLGQGLEFLIYFQGNSAPDKSGLPSDRFSAERTGGSVSTLTIQRTQQEDSAVYLCASSHDPVSGEQFFGPGTRLTVL.

This clonotype was seen a few times. This chain links TRBV28 with TRBJ2-7; D ambiguous. V lost 0 bases, J lost 3 bases, and 12 bases lay in between. The CDR3 sequence is 15 residues long. Germline CDR1 and CDR2: MDHEN and SYDVKM. CDR3 nucleotides: TGTGCCAGCAGTTTATGGCCCTCAAGAGACTACGAGCAGTACTTC. Its protein product is CASSLWPSRDYEQYF.

The gene calls are TRBV5-6 and TRBJ2-4, with D perhaps TRBD1 or TRBD2 (5 bases each). The germline V and J ends were trimmed by 4 bases and 0 bases, with 11 bases remaining between them. Germline V gene data show CDR1 as SGHDT and CDR2 as YYEEEE. This CDR3 is 15 amino acids long. In nucleotides, the CDR3 is TGTGCCAGCAGCAGGGACGACATAGCCAAAAACATTCAGTACTTC. Translation: CASSRDDIAKNIQYF. Using reference TRBV5-6 and TRBJ2-4 for the parts outside the CDR3, the full variable domain is DAGVTQSPTHLIKTRGQQVTLRCSPKSGHDTVSWYQQALGQGPQFIFQYYEEEERQRGNFPDRFSGHQFPNYSSELNVNALLLGDSALYLCASSRDDIAKNIQYFGAGTRLSVL.

This clonotype occurred many times. The rearrangement links TRBV6-5 to TRBJ2-1; TRBD2 matches at 9 bases. The germline CDR1 and CDR2 sequences are MNHEY and SVGAGI. The CDR3 has 15 amino acids. The J segment lost 8 bases and the V segment lost 6 bases, leaving 11 bases of the junction unmatched. The CDR3 DNA sequence: TGTGCCAGCAGCCTCCCGGGACTAGCAATCTATGAGCAGTTCTTC. This translates into CASSLPGLAIYEQFF.

The chain carries TRBV12-3 or TRBV12-4 and TRBJ2-1; 7 bases match TRBD2. V dropped 7 bases and J dropped 7; count of bases not matched to a gene: 7. The CDR3 totals 13 residues. The CDR3 protein is CASMGGKRNEQFF. The CDR3 DNA sequence: TGTGCCAGCATGGGGGGGAAACGGAATGAGCAGTTCTTC.

This clonotype was observed at least ten times. The rearrangement joins TRBV28 to TRBJ2-5, with TRBD2 matching 8 bases. The V gene end was trimmed by 2 bases and the J gene end by 4 bases; junction bases not matched to a gene: 0. This CDR3 is built from 13 residues. Germline-derived CDR1 and CDR2 are MDHEN and SYDVKM. Here the CDR3 reads CASSLAGGETQYF. CDR3 coding DNA: TGTGCCAGCAGTTTAGCGGGAGGAGAGACCCAGTACTTC.